This T cell receptor beta chain emerged from a study of T cell changes during pregnancy in multiple sclerosis. Measured with immunoSEQ multiplex PCR; TCRdb has only the in-frame clones, and not every one. The data contain about 96,000 clones, roughly 92% of them seen just once; the ten biggest clones take up around 2.5%. CDR1 and CDR2 from the germline V gene are LNHDA and SQIVND (reference sequence). Trimming pared 7 bases from V and 1 base from J, leaving 13 bases between. This CDR3 contains 15 residues. The clonotype comes from a female donor with multiple sclerosis, enrolled in a pregnancy study. The chain employs TRBV19 and TRBJ2-2, with D unresolved. The sample here was peripheral blood, taken in the first trimester of pregnancy. CDR3 region: CASTPWAENTGELFF. CDR3 coding DNA: TGTGCCAGTACCCCATGGGCAGAGAACACCGGGGAGCTGTTTTTT.